The 23 T cell receptor beta chains presented below share a single source sample, sequenced in a study of blood T cells in healthy people across ages. The second PCR ran roughly 6 to 11 cycles with a sample-barcoded 5' primer and J-beta primers. TCRdb redid the calling of the 5' RACE reads with MiXCR, one entry per CDR3 protein. This table has hundreds of thousands of distinct CDR3 sequences, less than 35% appearing once. Sequencing was performed on blood. These receptors were taken from an elderly woman in good health.

The gene calls are TRBV7-9 and TRBJ1-1, with D tentatively TRBD1 (6 bases). The CDR3 spans 14 residues. Trimming took 1 base from V and 11 from J, leaving 17 bases between them. Per germline, CDR1 SEHNR and CDR2 FQNEAQ (reference sequence). The CDR3 bases are TGTGCCAGCAGCTTAGTCCACAGGGCGGGTGGGGCTTTCTTT. Translated: CASSLVHRAGGAFF.

This clonotype was seen at least ten times. The J gene is TRBJ2-1, the V gene TRBV25-1; D remains ambiguous. The V end was cut by 7 bases, the J end by 5 bases, with 9 bases between. CDR3 length equals 12 residues. CDR1 MGHDK and CDR2 SYGVNS come from the germline V gene. For the CDR3, the DNA is TGTGCCAGCACCCGAACAGACAATGAGCAGTTCTTC. This encodes CASTRTDNEQFF.

The chain has TRBV10-3 and TRBJ2-5, with a tentative D call TRBD2 (5 bases). Germline assignment: CDR1 ENHRY and CDR2 SYGVKD. V lost 5 bases to trimming and J lost 5 bases, with 12 bases between them. This CDR3 is 13 amino acids long. Here the CDR3 DNA reads TGTGCCATCAGTAAGGACTCCCTGGAGACCCAGTACTTC. Translation: CAISKDSLETQYF.

The chain combines TRBV30 with TRBJ2-7, with 9 positions matching TRBD1. This CDR3 spans 12 amino acids. V lost 5 bases, J lost 7 bases, and 6 bases stayed unmatched. CDR1 and CDR2 from the germline V gene are GTSNPN and SVGIG (reference sequence). In nucleotides, the CDR3 is TGTGCCTGGGACCGGGACAGGGCTGAGCAGTACTTC. Encoded protein: CAWDRDRAEQYF.

As regards this clonotype: A read error may explain this, as a much larger clone is one base away. The V call is TRBV3-1, the J call TRBJ1-2; no clear D gene. CDR1 is LGHDT, CDR2 YNNKEL, per germline (reference sequence). This CDR3 comprises 13 residues. CDR3 loop: CAGSQVKSYGYTF. CDR3 nucleotide sequence: TGTGCCGGCAGCCAAGTGAAGTCCTATGGCTACACCTTC.

This clonotype was seen at least ten times. The rearrangement joins TRBV20-1 to TRBJ2-5; TRBD2 aligns across 13 bases. V dropped 3 bases and J dropped 11; count of bases not matched to a gene: 9. This CDR3 comprises 14 residues. Germline CDR1 DFQATT, CDR2 SNEGSKA (reference sequence). The CDR3 region has the DNA TGCAGTGCTAGTAGAACCGGGACTAGCGGGGATCAGTACTTC. This translates into CSASRTGTSGDQYF.

On this clonotype: One base away lies a much larger clone, so this may be a sequencing read error. V and J are TRBV5-1 and TRBJ2-4; D ambiguous. The CDR3 is 15 amino acids. CDR1 is SGHRS and CDR2 is YFSETQ in the germline V gene. The V end lost 4 bases, the J end lost 1 base, and 12 bases lay between the germline ends. The CDR3 nucleotides are TGCGCCAGCAGCGAAGGACGGGTTGCCAAAAACATTCAGTACTTC. Protein: CASSEGRVAKNIQYF.

This rearrangement joins TRBV10-3 to TRBJ1-5, with 7 bases that match TRBD1. CDR3 length: 13 residues. Trimming took 7 bases from V and 5 from J; bases not matched to a gene: 5. Germline V CDR1 and CDR2: ENHRY, SYGVKD. CDR3 loop: CAINADRDQPQHF. For the CDR3, the DNA is TGTGCCATCAACGCCGACAGGGATCAGCCCCAGCATTTT.

This clonotype was picked up a small number of times. The rearrangement links TRBV20-1 to TRBJ1-5; D might be TRBD1 (6 bases). Germline V gives CDR1 DFQATT, CDR2 SNEGSKA (reference sequence). The CDR3 runs to 14 residues. In DNA form, the CDR3 reads TGCAAACTTCACGAGGACAGTAGCAATCAGCCCCAGCATTTT. It encodes CKLHEDSSNQPQHF.

Ten or more counts support this clonotype. The chain couples TRBV29-1 to TRBJ2-1, with 8 bases matching TRBD1. This CDR3 comprises 12 residues. Germline CDR1 SQVTM, CDR2 ANQGSEA. The CDR3 sequence is CTARTGRNEQFF. The CDR3 coding sequence is TGCACCGCCCGGACAGGGCGCAATGAGCAGTTCTTC.

This clonotype appeared a single time. The J gene is TRBJ2-1, the V gene TRBV20-1; TRBD2 is a possible D gene (5 bases). The CDR3 is made up of 14 amino acids. Trimming cost V 3 bases and J 4 bases, with 13 bases left between them. Germline V gene sequence: CDR1 DFQATT, CDR2 SNEGSKA (reference sequence). The CDR3 loop reads CSASGLADYNEQFF. In DNA form, the CDR3 reads TGCAGTGCTAGCGGGCTAGCAGATTACAATGAGCAGTTCTTC.

This clonotype has only a few counts. The rearrangement joins TRBV28 to TRBJ1-1, with TRBD1 as a possible D gene (5 bases). The CDR3 consists of 13 residues. The germline V gene encodes CDR1 MDHEN and CDR2 SYDVKM. Trimming stripped 7 bases from V and 0 bases from J, with 9 bases between. CDR3 region: CASIDRMNTEAFF. Here the CDR3 DNA reads TGTGCCAGCATCGACAGAATGAACACTGAAGCTTTCTTT.

The rearrangement joins TRBV18 to TRBJ2-5; D is tentatively TRBD1 or TRBD2 (6 bases each). The CDR3 is made up of 14 amino acids. The germline CDR1 and CDR2 sequences are KGHSH and LQKENI. V lost 7 bases and J 4 bases, leaving 16 bases between the germline ends. The CDR3 region has the DNA TGTGCCAGCTTCACGGGGGCGAGTCGAGAGACCCAGTACTTC. It specifies CASFTGASRETQYF.

This chain joins TRBV2 and TRBJ1-2; D uncertain. CDR1 SNHLY and CDR2 FYNNEI come from the germline V gene. The CDR3 runs 13 residues. V was cut by 8 bases and J by 5 bases, with 15 bases left in between. The CDR3: CASALSLNYGYTF. In DNA form, the CDR3 reads TGTGCCAGCGCGCTGTCCTTGAATTATGGCTACACCTTC.

In this sample, this clonotype turned up once. V and J are TRBV7-9 and TRBJ2-3; D is undetermined. Deletions cut 7 bases from V and 3 bases from J, with 11 bases between. Germline CDR1 reads SEHNR; CDR2 reads FQNEAQ (reference sequence). CDR3 length: 13 amino acids. CDR3 protein: CASNFTGTDTQYF. In DNA form, the CDR3 reads TGTGCCAGCAACTTCACGGGTACAGATACGCAGTATTTT.

This chain links TRBV6-2 or TRBV6-3 with TRBJ1-5; 9 bases agree with TRBD1. The CDR3 totals 14 residues. After removal of 7 bases from V and 2 bases from J, the junction contained 3 bases not matched to a gene. CDR1 MNHEY and CDR2 SVGEGT come from the germline V gene. The CDR3 loop reads CASNTGGGNQPQHF. For the CDR3, the DNA is TGTGCCAGCAACACAGGGGGCGGCAATCAGCCCCAGCATTTT.

In this sample, this clonotype turned up many times. The chain is built from TRBV4-2 and TRBJ2-1; 11 bases line up with TRBD2. In germline, CDR1 is LGHNA, CDR2 YNFKEQ. The CDR3 contains 21 residues. Trimming cost V 2 bases and J 3 bases; bases outside gene matches: 18. This chain's CDR3 is CASSQSLVASGGLMSYNEQFF. Written as DNA, the CDR3 is TGTGCCAGCAGCCAATCATTGGTCGCTAGCGGGGGGCTCATGAGCTACAATGAGCAGTTCTTC.

This clonotype has just a few counts. The genes are TRBV20-1 and TRBJ2-2; no clear D gene. Germline lookup yields CDR1 DFQATT and CDR2 SNEGSKA (reference sequence). V shed 0 bases and J shed 0 bases, with 8 bases lying between them. CDR3 length equals 15 residues. CDR3 residues: CSAREGGTNTGELFF. The DNA for the CDR3 is TGCAGTGCTAGAGAGGGCGGTACGAACACCGGGGAGCTGTTTTTT.

Concerning this clonotype: This could be a read error, since a much larger clone is one nucleotide away. CDR3 loop: CASNQFRDRVNGYTF. The CDR3 nucleotides read TGTGCCAGCAACCAATTCCGGGACAGGGTAAATGGCTACACCTTC. V gene TRBV12-3 or TRBV12-4 combines with J gene TRBJ1-2, with 9 positions matching TRBD1. Trimming removed 7 bases from V and 6 bases from J; junction bases left unmatched: 12. The CDR3 is 15 residues long.

The chain joins TRBV6-2 or TRBV6-3 to TRBJ2-5; D not certain. Trimming left V 3 bases short and J 4 bases short, with 9 bases between. Germline CDR1 and CDR2: MNHEY and SVGEGT. The CDR3 sequence is 13 residues long. CDR3 coding DNA: TGTGCCAGCAGTTATTTGGATAGAGAGACCCAGTACTTC. Its protein product is CASSYLDRETQYF.

The table lists this clonotype with many counts. V and J are TRBV7-9 and TRBJ2-1, with 14 bases that match TRBD2. There are 16 residues in the CDR3. V lost 5 bases and J lost 6; bases outside the gene matches: 6. The germline V gene encodes CDR1 SEHNR and CDR2 FQNEAQ (reference sequence). In DNA, the CDR3 is TGTGCCAGCAGCCCCCGACTAGCGGGGGGGCCCAATGAGCAGTTCTTC. Translated: CASSPRLAGGPNEQFF. The full variable domain, completed using reference TRBV7-9 and TRBJ2-1, is DTGVSQNPRHKITKRGQNVTFRCDPISEHNRLYWYRQTLGQGPEFLTYFQNEAQLEKSRLLSDRFSAERPKGSFSTLEIQRTEQGDSAMYLCASSPRLAGGPNEQFFGPGTRLTVL.

In this sample, this clonotype turned up many times. This CDR3 is CAWSSKNIQYF. DNA for the CDR3: TGTGCCTGGAGTTCCAAAAACATTCAGTACTTC. This chain joins TRBV30 and TRBJ2-4; D is uncertain. Looked up from germline, CDR1 is GTSNPN and CDR2 is SVGIG (reference sequence). The CDR3 has 11 amino acids. V was pared by 2 bases and J by 2 bases, with 1 base between.

This clonotype has ten or more counts. The chain recombines TRBV6-5 with TRBJ2-3; 11 bases are a match to TRBD2. The CDR3 has 16 amino acids. The V gene's germline CDR1 is MNHEY and CDR2 SVGAGI. Trimming at V came to 5 bases and at J to 4 bases, leaving 8 bases not matched to a gene. The DNA of the CDR3 is TGTGCCAGCAGTAATAGCGGGGGGGGTCTGTCAGATACGCAGTATTTT. Translated, it gives CASSNSGGGLSDTQYF.